One and the same sample provided the 20 T cell receptor beta chains below, sequenced in a study of T cells in Graves' hyperthyroidism and ophthalmopathy. There were TCR beta CDR3 regions amplified from RNA transcripts. TCR CDR3 underwent first-round RT-PCR with the HTBI primer set. TCRdb recomputed calls from the multiplex PCR reads with MiXCR, one row per CDR3 protein. The table has about 580,000 distinct CDR3 sequences, under 60% seen once; the top ten hold roughly 8.2%. The sample taken for sequencing was peripheral blood or thyroid tissue (not recorded which). These receptors originate from a woman under 30 with Graves' hyperthyroidism.

The chain couples TRBV10-3 to TRBJ1-1; D is undetermined. Germline assignment: CDR1 ENHRY and CDR2 SYGVKD. V lost 3 bases to trimming and J lost 5 bases, with 16 bases between them. There are 15 residues in the CDR3. As DNA, the CDR3 is TGTGCCATCAGTGAAGGGCCAAGGGTTGGGACTGAAGCTTTCTTT. Translating it yields CAISEGPRVGTEAFF.

Only a few counts were recorded for this clonotype. The rearrangement links TRBV24-1 to TRBJ2-5; D perhaps matches TRBD2 (6 bases). Trimming pared 4 bases from V and 2 bases from J, leaving 10 bases between. CDR3 length: 14 residues. The germline gives CDR1 KGHDR, CDR2 SFDVKD. The CDR3 region is CATSDSGTQETQYF. CDR3 bases: TGTGCCACCAGTGACTCCGGGACTCAAGAGACCCAGTACTTC.

The chain's CDR3 is CASSVTGTGGYEQYF. CDR3 nucleotides: TGTGCCAGCAGCGTGACCGGGACAGGGGGCTACGAGCAGTACTTC. The chain recombines TRBV2 with TRBJ2-7, with 11 bases identical to TRBD1. V was pared by 6 bases and J by 3 bases, with 7 bases of the junction left unmatched. The CDR3 extends over 15 amino acids. Germline loops: CDR1 SNHLY, CDR2 FYNNEI.

This chain connects TRBV2 to TRBJ2-1; the match to TRBD1 covers 7 bases. The CDR3 extends over 16 amino acids. J was trimmed by 1 base and V by 5 bases; bases with no gene match: 8. Germline assignment: CDR1 SNHLY and CDR2 FYNNEI. The CDR3 region has the DNA TGTGCCAGCAGTTACTCAGGGGGTGGATCCTACAATGAGCAGTTCTTC. Protein product: CASSYSGGGSYNEQFF.

This clonotype occurred many times. The J gene is TRBJ1-5, the V gene TRBV19; 7 nucleotides agree with TRBD1. The CDR3 has 13 residues. With V trimmed by 7 bases and J by 2 bases, 2 bases remained unmatched. Germline-derived CDR1 and CDR2 are LNHDA and SQIVND (reference sequence). In DNA, the CDR3 is TGTGCCAGTAACAGGGGTGGCAATCAGCCCCAGCATTTT. Amino acids: CASNRGGNQPQHF.

This clonotype appeared many times. The chain uses TRBV5-1 and TRBJ1-2; 7 bases match TRBD1. V trimming: 2 bases; J trimming: 6 bases; junction bases outside the gene matches: 7. Germline V lookup: CDR1 SGHRS, CDR2 YFSETQ. The CDR3 is made up of 14 amino acids. The CDR3 coding sequence is TGCGCCAGCAGCTTTAGACAGGGAGGCGATGGCTACACCTTC. Amino acids: CASSFRQGGDGYTF.

This clonotype was counted many times. The chain carries TRBV10-3 and TRBJ1-3; D call uncertain. V was cut by 4 bases and J by 3 bases, with 4 bases left in between. This CDR3 is 12 amino acids long. Germline-derived CDR1 and CDR2 are ENHRY and SYGVKD. Here the CDR3 DNA reads TGTGCCATCAGTGCCGGTGGAAACACCATATATTTT. The encoded protein is CAISAGGNTIYF.

DNA for the CDR3: TGTGCCAGCAGCCAAGATTCAGGACAGGCGGGCACTGAAGCTTTCTTT. Amino acids: CASSQDSGQAGTEAFF. The chain carries TRBV4-2 and TRBJ1-1; 7 bases match TRBD1. The trim removed 0 bases at V and 4 bases at J, leaving 8 bases unmatched. In germline, CDR1 is LGHNA, CDR2 YNFKEQ. The CDR3 sequence is 16 residues long.

The chain has TRBV2 and TRBJ2-5, with 11 bases matching TRBD2. The germline V gene has CDR1 SNHLY and CDR2 FYNNEI. The V and J ends lost 8 bases and 7 bases, in that order; junction bases with no gene match: 12. The CDR3 runs to 15 residues. This CDR3 reads CASSPTSGSRGTQYF. The CDR3 bases are TGTGCCAGCTCACCAACTAGCGGGAGTAGGGGGACCCAGTACTTC.

This clonotype was seen many times. The V and J genes are TRBV7-2 and TRBJ1-1; tentative D call: TRBD1 (6 bases). The V and J ends lost 5 bases and 3 bases respectively, with 16 bases between them. Per germline, CDR1 SGHTA and CDR2 FQGNSA. This CDR3 comprises 15 residues. The CDR3 reads CASSPGAGAYTEAFF. The CDR3 DNA reads as TGTGCCAGCAGCCCGGGGGCAGGGGCCTACACTGAAGCTTTCTTT.

This chain connects TRBV27 to TRBJ2-5; either TRBD1 or TRBD2 may supply D (5 bases each). The CDR3 spans 13 residues. With 10 bases removed from V and 0 bases from J, the gap between germline ends came to 12 bases. From germline, CDR1 is MNHEY and CDR2 SMNVEV (reference sequence). CDR3 nucleotide sequence: TGTGCCACTCGTGAGGGGTACCAAGAGACCCAGTACTTC. As protein: CATREGYQETQYF.

This clonotype has only one observation. A clone one base away is much larger, so this may be a read error. The chain couples TRBV2 to TRBJ2-2, with D uncertain. This CDR3 has 15 amino acids. Germline V gene sequence: CDR1 SNHLY, CDR2 FYNNEI. CDR3 loop: CASSLRWADTGELFF. In DNA form, the CDR3 reads TGCGCCAGCAGCTTGCGGTGGGCCGACACCGGGGAGCTGTTTTTT.

CDR3: CASSDRPVGANVLTF. The CDR3 DNA reads as TGTGCCAGTAGTGATCGGCCTGTTGGGGCCAACGTCCTGACTTTC. This rearrangement joins TRBV19 to TRBJ2-6, with D unresolved. The CDR3 is 15 residues long. Trimming took 5 bases from V and 3 from J, leaving 11 bases between them. CDR1 and CDR2 (germline): LNHDA, SQIVND (reference sequence).

The chain employs TRBV2 and TRBJ1-4, with TRBD1 identical over 7 bases. With 8 bases clipped from V and 0 bases from J, the junction kept 12 bases outside the gene matches. Germline lookup yields CDR1 SNHLY and CDR2 FYNNEI. The CDR3 runs 17 residues. CDR3 in DNA: TGTGCCAGCTCACCACCACAGGGGTCGGCAACTAATGAAAAACTGTTTTTT. Its translation is CASSPPQGSATNEKLFF.

The chain recombines TRBV7-2 with TRBJ2-7, with 7 bases lining up with TRBD2. Germline V gene data show CDR1 as SGHTA and CDR2 as FQGNSA. The CDR3 has 12 residues. V was clipped by 11 bases and J by 2 bases; unmatched bases: 6. The CDR3 region is CAPTGLTYEQYF. The CDR3 nucleotides read TGTGCCCCAACGGGACTAACCTACGAGCAGTACTTC.

With regard to this clonotype: This may stem from a read error, because a much larger clone lies one nucleotide away. V usage is TRBV27 and J usage is TRBJ2-7; 7 bases map to TRBD2. CDR1 and CDR2 (germline): MNHEY, SMNVEV (reference sequence). With V trimmed by 6 bases and J by 7 bases, 12 bases remained unmatched. CDR3 length: 14 amino acids. In DNA form, the CDR3 reads TGTGCCAGCAGCTCGACTAGCAGGAATAGGGAGCAGTACTTC. This translates into CASSSTSRNREQYF.

The CDR3, as DNA: TGTGCCACCAGTGGGGGACTAGCGGAATACAATGAGCAGTTCTTC. It specifies CATSGGLAEYNEQFF. V is TRBV24-1 and J is TRBJ2-1; the match to TRBD2 covers 11 bases. The germline V gene encodes CDR1 KGHDR and CDR2 SFDVKD. This CDR3 spans 15 amino acids. Trimming took 5 bases from V and 4 from J; bases not matched to a gene: 3.

This sequence joins TRBV29-1 and TRBJ2-2; unclear D gene. Germline V gene sequence: CDR1 SQVTM, CDR2 ANQGSEA. The CDR3 extends over 14 amino acids. Trimming left V 0 bases short and J 1 base short, with 6 bases between. The DNA of the CDR3 is TGCAGCGTTGAAGAGGGGTTGAACACCGGGGAGCTGTTTTTT. It translates to CSVEEGLNTGELFF.

The chain links TRBV24-1 to TRBJ2-1; no firm D call. CDR1 KGHDR and CDR2 SFDVKD come from the germline V gene. V shed 4 bases and J shed 8 bases, with 20 bases lying between them. CDR3 size: 16 residues. CDR3 loop: CATSDPANGRQYEQFF. CDR3 bases: TGTGCCACCAGTGACCCGGCAAATGGACGGCAATATGAGCAGTTCTTC.

J is TRBJ2-7 and V is TRBV2; D assignment may be TRBD1 or TRBD2 (5 bases each). The CDR3 consists of 16 residues. In germline, CDR1 is SNHLY, CDR2 FYNNEI. V shed 8 bases and J shed 1 base, with 21 bases lying between them. The CDR3 loop is CASQGSWGSVSYEQYF. The CDR3 DNA is TGTGCCAGCCAAGGGTCCTGGGGGAGCGTATCCTACGAGCAGTACTTC. Based on the CDR3 plus reference TRBV2 and TRBJ2-7, the full variable domain is EPEVTQTPSHQVTQMGQEVILRCVPISNHLYFYWYRQILGQKVEFLVSFYNNEISEKSEIFDDQFSVERPDGSNFTLKIRSTKLEDSAMYFCASQGSWGSVSYEQYFGPGTRLTVT.